This entry is about one TCR beta chain. In this sample, this clone turned up a few times. The antigen it recognizes is unknown. Per-base qualities were not stored, and no clone one base away is much larger. The sample comes from a study of beta chain features in type 1 diabetes listed by TCRdb under 2018. About the full investigation: Patients and healthy donors did not differ in mean age, gender distribution, total cell number or subset yield. Across all samples, around 100 million sorted cells were examined, and cell number per subset correlated strongly with RNA yield. In the study, recently diagnosed type 1 diabetes patients and matched healthy donors were compared on the TCRB repertoires of their sorted circulating CD4+ T cell subsets. Whereas all 28 donors provided naive and central memory subsets, regulatory and stem cell-like memory subsets were isolated from just 8 patients and about 8 healthy donors. Results the study describes overall, beyond this receptor: PCR might favor shorter templates, but patient and control samples were amplified and corrected together, so any skew would affect both groups equally. Because cDNA rather than genomic DNA was sequenced, highly expressing activated cells could have been over-represented, although no difference in activation and CD3 levels was found between groups. Only small numbers of individuals were included in the HLA sub-analyses, which left unresolved whether HLA type had any influence on TCRB rearrangement. A moderate but significant shortening of TCRB CDR3 length was observed in type 1 diabetes patients in all four CD4+ subsets. Naive, central memory and regulatory TCRB repertoires appeared to be more similar among patients than among healthy donors. Patients with type 1 diabetes made fewer insertions and deleted more nucleotides at VDJ recombination sites, implying thymic rearrangement abnormalities.

Each donor gave one peripheral blood draw, roughly 110 mL on average, collected into heparinised tubes. Naive, central memory, regulatory and stem cell-like memory CD4+ T cells were sorted on a BD FACSAria II using a panel including CD45RO, CCR7, CD25, CD127, CD95 and CD27. Purity was above 98% for every sorted population. Right away, PBMCs were isolated by Lymphoprep density gradient centrifugation and were stained directly, with no culture step. To minimize batch effects, samples were stained and sorted in pairs, one healthy donor with one patient per experiment. The germline V gene (reference sequence) yields SEHNR for CDR1 and FQNEAQ for CDR2. Including cysteine and phenylalanine, the CDR3 has 18 amino acids. Just CDR3 DNA is preserved here, 54 bases in frame from base 1. V has 4 bases trimmed and J has 0 bases trimmed; junction bases matching no gene number 7. The High Capacity cDNA Reverse Transcription Kit was used to reverse transcribe all of the isolated RNA, meaning that expressed TCRB transcripts were what got sequenced. Deep immunoSEQ sequencing was performed on naive, central memory and regulatory T cell samples, with an average of roughly 3.5 million total reads per sample. After sorted cells were lysed in RLT buffer, RNA was extracted with DNase-treated RNeasy Micro or Mini kits, with the choice depending on cell number. Each cell subset was processed on its own to prevent cross-contamination, while patient and healthy donor samples were processed together. Using the immunoSEQ multiplex PCR, TCRB sequences were amplified from cDNA into 87-bp fragments spanning the CDR3 region. Sequencing of the amplicons was performed on the Illumina HiSeq platform. Concerning the study's data processing: Synthetic template baselines were used to correct PCR bias computationally, reads within Hamming distance 2 were collapsed together, and singletons that could not be merged were discarded. By aligning reads against IMGT, V, D and J genes, CDR3 length, and insertions or deletions at six rearrangement sites were assigned. Within each subset, clonotype counts were normalized to sorted cell number, after which true diversity and Gini coefficients were computed with the tcR R package. The overlap coefficient, calculated on TCRB nucleotide sequences, was used to measure repertoire sharing. Out-of-frame TCRB sequences from naive cells were analyzed as a proxy for the pre-selection repertoire. TCRdb took this table from immuneACCESS and kept in-frame rearrangements with V and J called. Such tables lack part of the clones; where checked against another copy, unresolved V genes explain under half of the gap, and the rest is unexplained. V, J and clone size are taken as reported in that table, and D and trimming were inferred from the DNA itself. Here the sample has approximately 470,000 clones; around 28% occur a single time. Almost 0.065% of the sample comes from the top ten.

Sample: naive CD4+ T cells from blood. The cell subset or site label, as the study defines it: true naive CD4+ T cells. This sequence uses TRBV7-9 and TRBJ2-3; 13 bases in the junction line up with TRBD2. This clonotype originated in a man aged 18 to 30 in good health. The bases read TGTGCCAGCAGCTCGGGACTAGCGGGACGAACTAGCACAGATACGCAGTATTTT. Translation gives CASSSGLAGRTSTDTQYF.